This is a list of T cell receptor beta chains from one sample in a study of blood T cell repertoires in COVID-19. Using immunoSEQ multiplex PCR, the repertoire was profiled, and TCRdb retains in-frame clones only, with some absent. The sample gives under 200,000 clones, approximately 91% of which show up once; approximately 0.5% is in the top ten. Specimen: peripheral blood. The receptors here all came from a man in his fifties or sixties with acute or convalescent COVID-19. The CDR3 runs from the conserved cysteine through the conserved F or W. A D gene is named only where the DNA matches it firmly. Rows may omit the clone size; those that give it use once, few, many or a size class.

CDR3 protein	CDR3 DNA	D gene	V gene	J gene	clone size	CDR3 length
CASSLLGQGLTNEKLFF	TGTGCCAGCAGCTTATTGGGACAGGGCTTGACTAATGAAAAACTGTTTTTT	TRBD1	TRBV7-9	TRBJ1-4	-	17
CASSPTRGQVNYGYTF	TGTGCCAGCAGCCCAACCCGGGGACAGGTGAACTATGGCTACACCTTC	TRBD1	TRBV7-9	TRBJ1-2	once	16
CASSLASGVGSEPFF	TGTGCCAGCAGCTTAGCGTCCGGGGTAGGTAGTGAGCCTTTCTTT	-	TRBV11-2	TRBJ1-1	few	15
CASSPGTGGYGYTF	TGTGCCAGCAGCCCCGGGACAGGGGGCTATGGCTACACCTTC	TRBD1	TRBV7-9	TRBJ1-2	few	14
CASSTRQASNEKLFF	TGTGCCAGCAGTACAAGACAGGCGTCTAATGAAAAACTGTTTTTT	-	TRBV6-5	TRBJ1-4	-	15
CASADRDKLFF	TGTGCCAGTGCCGACAGGGACAAACTGTTTTTT	TRBD1	TRBV19	TRBJ1-4	-	11
CSGRGDSFDTQYF	TGCAGCGGGCGGGGGGACAGTTTTGATACGCAGTATTTT	-	TRBV29-1	TRBJ2-3	-	13
CASSMDRGPGEQYF	TGTGCCAGTAGTATGGACAGGGGGCCGGGGGAGCAGTACTTC	TRBD1	TRBV19	TRBJ2-7	once	14
CASSQNKGAWDYGYTF	TGTGCCAGCAGCCAAAATAAGGGGGCATGGGACTATGGCTACACCTTC	TRBD1	TRBV4-2	TRBJ1-2	once	16
CASSLPGSEQFF	TGTGCCAGCAGTTTACCCGGGAGTGAGCAGTTCTTC	-	TRBV5-4	TRBJ2-1	few	12
CASSLSGSAYNEQFF	TGTGCCAGTAGTCTTAGCGGGAGCGCCTACAATGAGCAGTTCTTC	TRBD2	TRBV19	TRBJ2-1	-	15
CASSMSGAGGGNTQYF	TGTGCCAGTAGTATGTCTGGCGCGGGGGGCGGGAATACGCAGTATTTT	TRBD2	TRBV19	TRBJ2-3	-	16
CASTSGTNTGELFF	TGTGCCAGCACTAGCGGGACGAACACCGGGGAGCTGTTTTTT	TRBD2	TRBV2	TRBJ2-2	-	14
CASSHLGTGGLPSTDTQYF	TGTGCCAGCAGCCATCTGGGGACAGGGGGTCTACCTAGCACAGATACGCAGTATTTT	TRBD1	TRBV3-1/TRBV3-2	TRBJ2-3	-	19
CASSTGRTYEQYF	TGTGCCAGCAGCACCGGGAGGACCTACGAGCAGTACTTC	TRBD2	TRBV5-4	TRBJ2-7	-	13
CASSVGGAYEQYF	TGTGCCAGCAGTGTGGGGGGGGCCTACGAGCAGTACTTC	TRBD2	TRBV27	TRBJ2-7	-	13
CASSLGTGGRDEQFF	TGTGCCAGCAGCTTAGGGACAGGGGGCCGCGATGAGCAGTTCTTC	TRBD1	TRBV7-6	TRBJ2-1	-	15
CASTQGNIGNTIYF	TGTGCCAGTACCCAGGGGAATATTGGAAACACCATATATTTT	-	TRBV19	TRBJ1-3	once	14
CASSFAGRFTGELFF	TGTGCCAGCAGCTTCGCAGGGCGGTTCACCGGGGAGCTGTTTTTT	-	TRBV7-2	TRBJ2-2	once	15
CASSSPRGGAPHEQFF	TGTGCCAGCAGCTCCCCTCGCGGGGGGGCCCCCCATGAGCAGTTCTTC	TRBD2	TRBV7-3	TRBJ2-1	-	16
CASSLGWYSGDVGETQYF	TGTGCCAGCAGCCTCGGGTGGTATAGCGGGGACGTAGGAGAGACCCAGTACTTC	TRBD2	TRBV3-1/TRBV3-2	TRBJ2-5	once	18
CATDNPATNTGELFF	TGTGCCACCGACAACCCGGCAACGAACACCGGGGAGCTGTTTTTT	-	TRBV15	TRBJ2-2	-	15
CATSDPLYRGNQPQHF	TGTGCCACCAGTGATCCCCTCTACAGGGGCAATCAGCCCCAGCATTTT	-	TRBV24-1	TRBJ1-5	once	16
CASRYRVIGELFF	TGTGCCAGCAGGTACAGGGTTATTGGGGAGCTGTTTTTT	-	TRBV28	TRBJ2-2	-	13
CASSPRDIRNTGELFF	TGTGCCAGCAGCCCCCGGGACATCCGGAACACCGGGGAGCTGTTTTTT	-	TRBV9	TRBJ2-2	-	16
CSASRVAGGSGGEQFF	TGCAGTGCTAGTAGGGTAGCGGGAGGATCGGGGGGTGAGCAGTTCTTC	TRBD2	TRBV20-1	TRBJ2-1	-	16
CASSQGQANQPQHF	TGTGCCAGCAGCCAAGGACAGGCAAATCAGCCCCAGCATTTT	TRBD1	TRBV27	TRBJ1-5	-	14
CASSPLSEQPQHF	TGTGCCAGCAGTCCCCTCAGTGAACAGCCCCAGCATTTT	-	TRBV12-3/TRBV12-4	TRBJ1-5	-	13
CASSTGTGTDTQYF	TGTGCCAGCTCTACCGGGACAGGCACAGATACGCAGTATTTT	TRBD1	TRBV18	TRBJ2-3	-	14
CASSQERNAGTAEETQYF	TGTGCCAGCAGCCAAGAACGTAACGCAGGGACAGCAGAAGAGACCCAGTACTTC	TRBD1	TRBV4-2	TRBJ2-5	-	18
CATSEKGSNTEAFF	TGTGCCACCAGTGAAAAGGGGTCAAACACTGAAGCTTTCTTT	-	TRBV24-1	TRBJ1-1	-	14
CASSPAGTTTNEKLFF	TGTGCCAGCAGTCCAGCGGGGACTACAACTAATGAAAAACTGTTTTTT	-	TRBV28	TRBJ1-4	-	16
CASSTQGDQPQHF	TGTGCCAGCAGCACACAGGGGGATCAGCCCCAGCATTTT	TRBD1	TRBV12-3/TRBV12-4	TRBJ1-5	-	13
CASSAGQAQETQYF	TGCGCCAGCAGCGCAGGGCAAGCCCAAGAGACCCAGTACTTC	-	TRBV5-1	TRBJ2-5	once	14
CASSGRDRGGSPLHF	TGTGCCAGCAGCGGCCGGGACAGGGGCGGTTCACCCCTCCACTTT	TRBD1	TRBV9	TRBJ1-6	-	15
CASSQDTPVTF	TGTGCCAGCAGCCAAGACACACCTGTCACCTTC	-	TRBV3-1/TRBV3-2	TRBJ1-2	-	11
CASTWTYDNEQFF	TGTGCCAGCACCTGGACATACGACAATGAGCAGTTCTTC	-	TRBV12-3/TRBV12-4	TRBJ2-1	-	13
CAIRPGQGTGNTIYF	TGTGCCATCAGGCCGGGACAGGGTACAGGAAACACCATATATTTT	TRBD1	TRBV10-3	TRBJ1-3	-	15
CASSPQAGGTQYF	TGTGCCAGCAGTCCCCAGGCCGGGGGGACCCAGTACTTC	-	TRBV6-5	TRBJ2-5	-	13
CAISAASAGGPHTDTQYF	TGTGCCATCAGTGCGGCCTCAGCGGGAGGGCCCCACACAGATACGCAGTATTTT	TRBD2	TRBV10-3	TRBJ2-3	-	18
CASSSGGGQPQHF	TGTGCCAGCAGTTCAGGGGGAGGACAGCCCCAGCATTTT	TRBD1	TRBV12-3/TRBV12-4	TRBJ1-5	-	13
CASSITGGYGYTF	TGCGCCAGCAGCATAACAGGGGGCTATGGCTACACCTTC	TRBD1	TRBV5-1	TRBJ1-2	-	13